The clone carrying this T cell receptor beta chain was seen a few times. Its antigen is unidentified. Trimming took 0 bases from V and 8 from J, leaving 10 bases between them. The CDR3 loop spans 13 amino acids. Germline assignment: CDR1 MNHEY and CDR2 SVGAGI. These data originate in a study of T cells in Graves' hyperthyroidism and ophthalmopathy. The TCR beta CDR3 regions underwent amplification using RNA transcripts as the source. The TCR CDR3 was amplified in a first-round RT-PCR using the HTBI primer set. TCRdb used MiXCR to reprocess the multiplex PCR reads, holding one entry per CDR3 protein. The profile shows around 580,000 distinct CDR3 sequences, 15% to 20% of them singletons. Study-level results: A model of 13 V-J features distinguished ophthalmopathy from stable hyperthyroidism. Ophthalmopathy prediction by the model preceded onset by a median about 6 months. Within blood appeared most thyroid clonotypes that had expanded above 0.001.

Source material: blood. The V and J genes are TRBV6-5 and TRBJ2-5; D gene uncertain. This clonotype originated in a woman under 30 with Graves' hyperthyroidism. Here the CDR3 reads CASSYSTQNTQYF. The DNA of the CDR3 is TGTGCCAGCAGTTACTCGACCCAGAACACCCAGTACTTC.